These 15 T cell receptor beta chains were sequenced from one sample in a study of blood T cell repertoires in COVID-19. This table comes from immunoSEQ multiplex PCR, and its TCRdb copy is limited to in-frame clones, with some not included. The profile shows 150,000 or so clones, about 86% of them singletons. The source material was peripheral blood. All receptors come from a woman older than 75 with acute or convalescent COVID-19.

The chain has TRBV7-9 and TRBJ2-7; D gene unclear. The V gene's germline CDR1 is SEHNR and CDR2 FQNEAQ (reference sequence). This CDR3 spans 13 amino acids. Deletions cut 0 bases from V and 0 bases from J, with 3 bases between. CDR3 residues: CASSLAASYEQYF. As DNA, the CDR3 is TGTGCCAGCAGCTTAGCGGCCTCCTACGAGCAGTACTTC.

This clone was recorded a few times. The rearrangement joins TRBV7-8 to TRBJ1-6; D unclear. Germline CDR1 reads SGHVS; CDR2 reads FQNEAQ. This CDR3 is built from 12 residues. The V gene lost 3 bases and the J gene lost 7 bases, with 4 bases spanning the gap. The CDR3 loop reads CASSLSNSPLHF. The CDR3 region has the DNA TGTGCCAGCAGCTTGTCAAATTCACCCCTCCACTTT.

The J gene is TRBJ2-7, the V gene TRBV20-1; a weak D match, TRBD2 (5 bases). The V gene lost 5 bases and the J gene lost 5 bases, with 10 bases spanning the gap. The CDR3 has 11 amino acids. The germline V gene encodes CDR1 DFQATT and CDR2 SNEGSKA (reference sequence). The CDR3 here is CSAQDFHEQYF. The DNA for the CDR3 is TGCAGTGCTCAGGACTTTCACGAGCAGTACTTC.

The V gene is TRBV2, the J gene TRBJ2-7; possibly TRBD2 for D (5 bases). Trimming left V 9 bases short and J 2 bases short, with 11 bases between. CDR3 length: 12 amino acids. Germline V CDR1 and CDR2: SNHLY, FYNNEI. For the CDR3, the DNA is TGTGCCAGAGCGGCCAGTACCTACGAGCAGTACTTC. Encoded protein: CARAASTYEQYF.

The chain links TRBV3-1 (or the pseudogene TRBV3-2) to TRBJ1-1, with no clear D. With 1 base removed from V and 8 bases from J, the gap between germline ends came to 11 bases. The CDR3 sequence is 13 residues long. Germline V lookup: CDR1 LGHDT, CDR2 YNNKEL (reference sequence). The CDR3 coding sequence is TGTGCCAGCAGCCAAGCTCTGGCAGAAGAAGCTTTCTTT. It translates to CASSQALAEEAFF.

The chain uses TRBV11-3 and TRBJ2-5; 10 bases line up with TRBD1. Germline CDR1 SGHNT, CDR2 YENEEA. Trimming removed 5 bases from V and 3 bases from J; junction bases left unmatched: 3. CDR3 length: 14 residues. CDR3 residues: CASSRGTGEETQYF. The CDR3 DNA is TGTGCCAGCAGCAGGGGGACAGGGGAAGAGACCCAGTACTTC.

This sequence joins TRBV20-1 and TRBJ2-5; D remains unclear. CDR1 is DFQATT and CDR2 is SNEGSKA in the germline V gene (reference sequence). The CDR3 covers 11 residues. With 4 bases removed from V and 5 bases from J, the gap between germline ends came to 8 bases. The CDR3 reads CSATRHETQYF. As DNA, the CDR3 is TGCAGTGCTACCAGACATGAGACCCAGTACTTC.

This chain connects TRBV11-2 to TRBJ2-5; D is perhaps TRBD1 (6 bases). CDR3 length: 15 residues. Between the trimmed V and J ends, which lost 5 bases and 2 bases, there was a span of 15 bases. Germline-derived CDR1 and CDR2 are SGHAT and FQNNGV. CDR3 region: CASSPGGTRQETQYF. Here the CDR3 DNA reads TGTGCCAGCAGCCCCGGTGGGACAAGACAAGAGACCCAGTACTTC.

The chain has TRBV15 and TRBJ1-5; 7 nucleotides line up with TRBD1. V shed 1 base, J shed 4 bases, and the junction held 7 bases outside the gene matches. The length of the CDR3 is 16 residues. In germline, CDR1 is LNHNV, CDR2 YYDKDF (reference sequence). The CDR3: CATSRGDGQANQPQHF. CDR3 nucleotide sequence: TGTGCCACCAGCAGAGGGGATGGACAGGCGAATCAGCCCCAGCATTTT.

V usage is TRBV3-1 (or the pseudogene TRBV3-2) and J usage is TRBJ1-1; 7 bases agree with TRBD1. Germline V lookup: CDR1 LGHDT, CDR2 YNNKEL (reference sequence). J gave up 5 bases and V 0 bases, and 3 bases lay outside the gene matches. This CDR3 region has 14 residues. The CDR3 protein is CASSQDPRGTEAFF. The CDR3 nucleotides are TGTGCCAGCAGCCAAGATCCCAGGGGGACTGAAGCTTTCTTT.

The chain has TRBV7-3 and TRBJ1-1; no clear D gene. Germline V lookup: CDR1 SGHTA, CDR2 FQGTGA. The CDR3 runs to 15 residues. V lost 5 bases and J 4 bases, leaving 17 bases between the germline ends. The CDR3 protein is CASSPGVGRSTEAFF. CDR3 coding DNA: TGTGCCAGCAGCCCCGGGGTGGGTAGGAGCACTGAAGCTTTCTTT.

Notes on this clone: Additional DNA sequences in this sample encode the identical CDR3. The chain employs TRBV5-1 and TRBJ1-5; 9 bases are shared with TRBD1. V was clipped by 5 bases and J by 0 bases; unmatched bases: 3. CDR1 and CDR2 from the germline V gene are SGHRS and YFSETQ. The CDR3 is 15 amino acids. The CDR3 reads CASRRTGDSNQPQHF. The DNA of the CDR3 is TGCGCCAGCAGAAGGACAGGGGATAGCAATCAGCCCCAGCATTTT.

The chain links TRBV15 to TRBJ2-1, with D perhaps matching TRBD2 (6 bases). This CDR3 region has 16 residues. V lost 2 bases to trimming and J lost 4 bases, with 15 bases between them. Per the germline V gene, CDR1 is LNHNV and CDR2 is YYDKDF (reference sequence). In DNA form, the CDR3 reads TGTGCCACCAGCAGATCAACCGGGACTTCTTACAATGAGCAGTTCTTC. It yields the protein CATSRSTGTSYNEQFF.

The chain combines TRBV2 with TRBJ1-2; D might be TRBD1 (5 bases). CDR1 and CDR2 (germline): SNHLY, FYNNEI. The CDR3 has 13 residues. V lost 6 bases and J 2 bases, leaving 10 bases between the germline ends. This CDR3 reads CASSRDSNYGYTF. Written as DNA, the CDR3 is TGTGCCAGCAGCAGGGACTCCAACTATGGCTACACCTTC.

CDR3 sequence reads: CASSQGASGGQIGELFF. CDR3 in DNA: TGCGCCAGCAGCCAAGGGGCTAGCGGGGGTCAAATCGGGGAGCTGTTTTTT. The rearrangement uses TRBV4-3 and TRBJ2-2, with 10 bases that match TRBD2. CDR1 LGHNA and CDR2 YSLEER come from the germline V gene. The CDR3 extends over 17 amino acids. The V segment lost 1 base and the J segment 7 bases; nucleotides outside the gene matches: 9.